This T cell receptor beta chain was observed in a study of T cell repertoires in cytomegalovirus infection. As for the study in general: TCR beta signatures that were public indicated CMV infection and matching HLA type. Whole-study results and caveats: Totalled public TCR beta family frequency picked out people who carried CMV plus the relevant HLA. CMV-specific TCR beta clonotypes restricted by HLA-C dominated the ex vivo response.

To note about this clonotype: No antigen is known for it.

V gave up 6 bases and J gave up 5 bases; unmatched junction bases: 13. The CDR3 extends over 17 amino acids. Germline values: CDR1 MDHEN, CDR2 SYDVKM. TCRdb called the reads again in MiXCR, with one record for every CDR3 protein. The data show 680,000 or so distinct CDR3 sequences, 35% to 45% seen once. V and J are TRBV28 and TRBJ1-5; TRBD1 matches at 10 bases. The origin of this receptor is a human donor in good health (CMV status not recorded). Some clones in this sample may be carry-over from other donors' samples. Sequenced sample: PBMCs. The CDR3 is CASSTSRQGAYYQPQHF. The CDR3 DNA sequence: TGTGCCAGCAGCACCTCCCGACAGGGGGCTTATTATCAGCCCCAGCATTTT.